This T cell receptor beta chain was captured by sequencing in a study of human T cells and chemical hapten exposure. About the research overall: Minor pooled library volume differences mainly drove per-sample TCR yield variation.

Specified time point: pre-sensitization, week 0. Treatment defined: therapeutic diphenylcyclopropenone sensitization with weekly scalp DPC. MiXCR, run by TCRdb on the RACE reads, gives a single entry per CDR3 protein. This table holds tens of thousands of distinct CDR3 sequences, around 10% found once. Overall study findings and caveats: As patch test score rose, PT1 expanded TCR counts tended to rise as well.

The germline CDR1 and CDR2 sequences are LNHNV and YYDKDF (reference sequence). Deletions cut 0 bases from V and 3 bases from J, with 9 bases between. The CDR3 is made up of 15 amino acids. This clonotype was detected many times. Its antigen is currently unknown. V is TRBV15 and J is TRBJ2-1; weak D call: TRBD1 (6 bases). The receptor was derived from a woman aged 40 to 49 with alopecia areata. Some clones in this sample may be carry-over from other donors' samples. The starting material was whole blood, obtained in connection with sensitization to the hapten diphenylcyclopropenone (DPC). This chain's CDR3 is CATSRERTDYNEQFF. In DNA, the CDR3 is TGTGCCACCAGCAGAGAGAGGACAGACTACAATGAGCAGTTCTTC. Based on the CDR3 plus reference TRBV15 and TRBJ2-1, the full variable domain is DAMVIQNPRYQVTQFGKPVTLSCSQTLNHNVMYWYQQKSSQAPKLLFHYYDKDFNNEADTPDNFQSRRPNTSFCFLDIRSPGLGDTAMYLCATSRERTDYNEQFFGPGTRLTVL.